The clone carrying this T cell receptor beta chain was picked up many times. The source of the sample is a study of regulatory T cells in long-lasting Graves disease. Germline CDR1 and CDR2: SEHNR and FQNEAQ (reference sequence). The CDR3 spans 14 residues. V was cut by 2 bases and J by 5 bases, with 10 bases left in between. Time point defined: newly diagnosed GD, antithyroid drugs for less than 3 months. Scientists built the TCR library using RNA that was extracted from PBMCs. Patients were enrolled at an endocrinology department in Xi'an, China. Construction of TCR beta libraries relied on iRepertoire HTBI primers and on Arm-PCR targeting CDR3 regions. TCRdb processed the multiplex PCR reads anew with MiXCR; each CDR3 protein has one entry. The sample contains under 300,000 distinct CDR3 sequences, about 18% of which appear only once.

This clonotype was obtained from a female donor with Graves disease. The sequencing here drew on peripheral blood mononuclear cells (PBMCs), taken at new diagnosis, from a patient treated with antithyroid drugs. The chain uses TRBV7-9 and TRBJ2-1; D is perhaps TRBD1 (6 bases). CDR3 nucleotide sequence: TGTGCCAGCAGCTTAATAGGGGGTAACAATGAGCAGTTCTTC. Translation: CASSLIGGNNEQFF.